The clone carrying this T cell receptor beta chain has just a few counts. TCRdb reprocessed the 5' RACE reads via MiXCR and lists one record per CDR3 protein. The sample holds 200,000 to 300,000 distinct CDR3 sequences, approximately 9% seen once. The sample originates from a study of T-cell memory formation after mild COVID-19. The CDR3 consists of 14 residues. The germline CDR1 and CDR2 sequences are MGHDK and SYGVNS. Deletions cut 3 bases from V and 4 bases from J, with 12 bases between. This chain links TRBV25-1 with TRBJ1-1; D is ambiguous. The clonotype was recovered from a man younger than 35 who had mild COVID-19 (a few samples of this study predate the infection). Cell type and time point are not known. Sequenced material: PBMCs or a T cell subset sorted from them (not recorded which). The CDR3 DNA is TGTGCCAGCAGTGACTGGCGGGCGGGCACTGAAGCTTTCTTT. The encoded protein is CASSDWRAGTEAFF.